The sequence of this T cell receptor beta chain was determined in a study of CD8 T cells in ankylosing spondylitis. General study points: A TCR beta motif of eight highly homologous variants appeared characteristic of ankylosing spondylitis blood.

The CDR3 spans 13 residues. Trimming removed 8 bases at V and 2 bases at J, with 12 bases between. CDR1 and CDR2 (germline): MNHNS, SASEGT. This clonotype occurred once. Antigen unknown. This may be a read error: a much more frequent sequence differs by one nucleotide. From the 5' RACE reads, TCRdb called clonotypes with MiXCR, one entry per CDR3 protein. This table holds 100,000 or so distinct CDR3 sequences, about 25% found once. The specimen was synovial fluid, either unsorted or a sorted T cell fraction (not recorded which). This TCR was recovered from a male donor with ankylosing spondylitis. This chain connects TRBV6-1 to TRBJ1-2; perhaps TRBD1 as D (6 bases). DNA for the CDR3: TGTGCCAGCGGCACAGGGAAAAACTATGGCTACACCTTC. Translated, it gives CASGTGKNYGYTF.